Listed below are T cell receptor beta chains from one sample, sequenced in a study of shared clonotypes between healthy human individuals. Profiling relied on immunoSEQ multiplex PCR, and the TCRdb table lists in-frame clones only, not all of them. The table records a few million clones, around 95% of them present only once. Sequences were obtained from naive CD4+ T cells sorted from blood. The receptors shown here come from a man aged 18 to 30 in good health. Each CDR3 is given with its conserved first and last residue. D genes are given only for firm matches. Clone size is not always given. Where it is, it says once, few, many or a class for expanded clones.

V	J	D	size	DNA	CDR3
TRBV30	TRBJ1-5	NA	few	TGTGCCTGGAGTGTACAGGTTTGCTATCAGCCCCAGCATTTT	CAWSVQVCYQPQHF
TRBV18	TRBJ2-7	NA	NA	TGTGCCAGCTCACCGGCGGACACATACTACGAGCAGTACTTC	CASSPADTYYEQYF
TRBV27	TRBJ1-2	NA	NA	TGTGCCAGCAGTTTATCCGGGGGACTTGGCTACACCTTC	CASSLSGGLGYTF
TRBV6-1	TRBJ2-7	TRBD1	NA	TGTGCCAGCGTTCGCCTAGGGACAGGGTCCTACGAGCAGTACTTC	CASVRLGTGSYEQYF
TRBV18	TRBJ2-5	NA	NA	TGTGCCAGCTCACCAAATTTCGGGTCCGAAGAGACCCAGTACTTC	CASSPNFGSEETQYF
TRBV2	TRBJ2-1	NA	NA	TGTGCCAGCAGTTTAACCGGGACCACTAACAATGAGCAGTTCTTC	CASSLTGTTNNEQFF
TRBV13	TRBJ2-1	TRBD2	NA	TGTGCCAGCAGCTTTAGCGGGGACCCCTCCTACAATGAGCAGTTCTTC	CASSFSGDPSYNEQFF
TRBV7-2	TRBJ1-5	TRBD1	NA	TGTGCCAGCAGCTTAGAGGGGGCGGGTGGCAATCAGCCCCAGCATTTT	CASSLEGAGGNQPQHF
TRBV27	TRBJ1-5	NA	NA	TGTGCCAGCAGTCCCCTGTCCCAGGGTAATCAGCCCCAGCATTTT	CASSPLSQGNQPQHF
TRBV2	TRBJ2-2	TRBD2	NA	TGTGCCAGCAGTGTGGGGAGCGGGAGAGGAACCGGGGAGCTGTTTTTT	CASSVGSGRGTGELFF
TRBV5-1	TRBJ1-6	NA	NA	TGCGCCAGCAGCTTGGCCGGCGAATTCCATTCACCCCTCCACTTT	CASSLAGEFHSPLHF
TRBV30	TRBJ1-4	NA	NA	TGTGCCTGGAGTAGACCTTCACAAGTCCAGGAAAAACTGTTTTTT	CAWSRPSQVQEKLFF
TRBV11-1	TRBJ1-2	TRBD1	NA	TGTGCCAGCAGCTTCACAGGGGAGCTCTATGGCTACACCTTC	CASSFTGELYGYTF
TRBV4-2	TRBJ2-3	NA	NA	TGTGCCAGCAGCCAGGGTCGAGACACAGATACGCAGTATTTT	CASSQGRDTDTQYF
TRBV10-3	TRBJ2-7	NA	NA	TGTGCCATCAGTGATACTGGACCCTACGAGCAGTACTTC	CAISDTGPYEQYF
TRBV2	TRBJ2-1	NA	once	TGTGCCAGCAGAGGAGACAGCCCCAATGAGCAGTTCTTC	CASRGDSPNEQFF
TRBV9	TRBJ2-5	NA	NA	TGTGCCAGCAGCGTCCGGCAGTGGGAGACCCAGTACTTC	CASSVRQWETQYF
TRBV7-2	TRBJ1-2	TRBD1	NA	TGTGCCAGCAGCTTAGTTTCGGGACAGGTCAATGGCTACACCTTC	CASSLVSGQVNGYTF
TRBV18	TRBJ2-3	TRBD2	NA	TGTGCCAGCTCCCAGACTAGCGGGAGGGATACGCAGTATTTT	CASSQTSGRDTQYF
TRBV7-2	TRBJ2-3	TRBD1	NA	TGTGCCAGCAGCCCCGGGACAGGGAATAGGGCAGATACGCAGTATTTT	CASSPGTGNRADTQYF
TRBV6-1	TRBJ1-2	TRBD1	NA	TGTGCCAGCAGCATAACAGGGGGCTATGGCTACACCTTC	CASSITGGYGYTF
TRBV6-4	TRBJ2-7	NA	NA	TGTGCCAGCAAGAACCGGGACGGATCCTACGAGCAGTACTTC	CASKNRDGSYEQYF
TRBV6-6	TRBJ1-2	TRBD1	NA	TGTGCCAGCAGTCCTGGGACAGTCAACTATGGCTACACCTTC	CASSPGTVNYGYTF
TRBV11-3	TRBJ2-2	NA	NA	TGTGCCAGCAGCTTAGGACGGGGTTTCGGGGAGCTGTTTTTT	CASSLGRGFGELFF
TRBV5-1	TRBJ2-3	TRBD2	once	TGCGCCAGCAGCTTGGCCCCTCTAGCGGGCGTAGGAGATACGCAGTATTTT	CASSLAPLAGVGDTQYF
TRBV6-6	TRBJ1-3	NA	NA	TGTGCCAGCAGTACCGGGACAACCGAAAACACCATATATTTT	CASSTGTTENTIYF
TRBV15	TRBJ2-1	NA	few	TGTGCCACCAGCAGAACAACAGGCGACAATGAGCAGTTCTTC	CATSRTTGDNEQFF
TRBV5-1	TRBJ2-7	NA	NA	TGCGCCAGCAGCTTGGGCGGGAAACTTTCCTACGAGCAGTACTTC	CASSLGGKLSYEQYF
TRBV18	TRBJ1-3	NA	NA	TGTGCCAGCTCACTAATCGCCCGGGATGGTGGAAACACCATATATTTT	CASSLIARDGGNTIYF
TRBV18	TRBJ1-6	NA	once	TGTGCCAGCTCACCAGTGGGACGGTCGATCTCCTATAATTCACCCCTCCACTTT	CASSPVGRSISYNSPLHF
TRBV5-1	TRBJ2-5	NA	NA	TGCGCCAGCGCCTTGTTCGGGGTTCGAGAGACCCAGTACTTC	CASALFGVRETQYF
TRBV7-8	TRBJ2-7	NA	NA	TGTGCCAGCAGCTTGATAGCCTTAACGGCCCACGAGCAGTACTTC	CASSLIALTAHEQYF
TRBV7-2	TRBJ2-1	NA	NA	TGTGCCAGCAGCTTAACCCGGGGCTCCTACAATGAGCAGTTCTTC	CASSLTRGSYNEQFF
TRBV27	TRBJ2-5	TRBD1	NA	TGTGCCAGCAGGCTGACAGGGGCAGGGGAGACCCAGTACTTC	CASRLTGAGETQYF
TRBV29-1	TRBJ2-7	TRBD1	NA	TGCAGCGTTGAATACCAGGGGGCGGTTAAATACGAGCAGTACTTC	CSVEYQGAVKYEQYF
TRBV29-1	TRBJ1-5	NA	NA	TGCAGCGTTGCCGGGGGCAGTGGCAATCAGCCCCAGCATTTT	CSVAGGSGNQPQHF
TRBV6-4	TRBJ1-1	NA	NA	TGTGCCAGCAGCACTACAATGAACACTGAAGCTTTCTTT	CASSTTMNTEAFF
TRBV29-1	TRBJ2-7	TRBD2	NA	TGCAGCGTTGGTCGGGAGGGATCCTACGAGCAGTACTTC	CSVGREGSYEQYF
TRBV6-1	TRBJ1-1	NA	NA	TGTGCCAGCAGCCCGGGATATCTTTACACTGAAGCTTTCTTT	CASSPGYLYTEAFF
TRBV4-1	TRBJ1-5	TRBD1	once	TGCGCCAGCAGCCTGCCAGGGGGCAGCAATCAGCCCCAGCATTTT	CASSLPGGSNQPQHF
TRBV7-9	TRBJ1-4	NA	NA	TGTGCCAGCAGCGTAACAGGGTTTACTAATGAAAAACTGTTTTTT	CASSVTGFTNEKLFF
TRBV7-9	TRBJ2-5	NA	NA	TGTGCCAGCAGCTTAGCCGGAGGCCGGGAGACCCAGTACTTC	CASSLAGGRETQYF
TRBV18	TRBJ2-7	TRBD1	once	TGTGCCAGCTCATCCAACCCGGACAGGGCAGCCTACGAGCAGTACTTC	CASSSNPDRAAYEQYF